This passage covers 7 T cell receptor beta chains from one sample sequenced in a study of cytomegalovirus exposure and HLA in healthy donors. Use of 60 Vbeta and 13 Jbeta primers characterized the PCR. Clones were sequenced by immunoSEQ multiplex PCR, and TCRdb holds only the in-frame ones, with some missing. The table has 140,000 to 150,000 clones, roughly 78% seen once. Sequenced input: PBMCs. These receptors were collected from a female donor in good health and CMV-seronegative.

There are a few counts of this clone. This chain connects TRBV9 to TRBJ1-2; 10 nucleotides line up with TRBD1. The CDR3 runs to 13 residues. The germline V gene encodes CDR1 SGDLS and CDR2 YYNGEE. The junction had 4 bases not matched to a gene; V was cut back by 4 bases and J by 7 bases. CDR3 nucleotide sequence: TGTGCCAGCAGCTCCCGGACAGGGGGTGGCTACACCTTC. Translated: CASSSRTGGGYTF.

This chain connects TRBV30 to TRBJ2-1; 11 bases match TRBD2. The CDR3 is made up of 14 amino acids. J was trimmed by 15 bases and V by 0 bases; bases with no gene match: 10. Germline CDR1 and CDR2: GTSNPN and SVGIG (reference sequence). CDR3: CAWSVQGTSGGGFF. As DNA, the CDR3 is TGTGCCTGGAGTGTACAAGGGACTAGCGGAGGGGGGTTCTTC.

The genes are TRBV5-1 and TRBJ1-4; perhaps TRBD1 as D (5 bases). Germline lookup yields CDR1 SGHRS and CDR2 YFSETQ. V lost 0 bases and J lost 5, with 11 bases in between. The CDR3 extends over 15 amino acids. The chain's CDR3 is CASSLDAGLNEKLFF. The CDR3 DNA sequence: TGCGCCAGCAGCTTGGACGCAGGGCTGAATGAAAAACTGTTTTTT.

The rearrangement uses TRBV7-2 and TRBJ2-7; D perhaps matches TRBD2 (7 bases). This CDR3 is 15 amino acids long. Germline V CDR1 and CDR2: SGHTA, FQGNSA. V was pared by 1 base and J by 4 bases, with 14 bases between. CDR3 bases: TGTGCCAGCAGCTTAGACGGGGGGCGCAGTTACGAGCAGTACTTC. Its protein is CASSLDGGRSYEQYF.

The chain links TRBV9 to TRBJ1-1, with D unresolved. The germline gives CDR1 SGDLS, CDR2 YYNGEE. This CDR3 comprises 17 residues. Trimming took off 2 bases at V and 1 base at J, with 18 bases between the two ends. The CDR3 DNA follows: TGTGCCAGCAGCGTTCGACTTAGTAGAACCCCGAACACTGAAGCTTTCTTT. Its protein is CASSVRLSRTPNTEAFF.

This chain connects TRBV6-1 to TRBJ2-7; tentatively, D is TRBD1 (5 bases). Trimming pared 1 base from V and 1 base from J, leaving 8 bases between. The V gene's germline CDR1 is MNHNS and CDR2 SASEGT. This CDR3 region has 14 residues. This chain's CDR3 is CASSEVPGSYEQYF. CDR3 sequence (DNA): TGTGCCAGCAGTGAAGTGCCAGGGTCCTACGAGCAGTACTTC.

The V call is TRBV7-9, the J call TRBJ2-7; D might be TRBD2 (5 bases). Germline CDR1 reads SEHNR; CDR2 reads FQNEAQ (reference sequence). This CDR3 is 15 amino acids long. The V end lost 0 bases, the J end lost 6 bases, and 15 bases lay between the germline ends. CDR3 protein: CASSLASRLASEQYF. The DNA of the CDR3 is TGTGCCAGCAGCTTAGCGTCGAGGCTAGCTTCCGAGCAGTACTTC.